This T cell receptor beta chain was captured by sequencing in a study of vaccination and CD4 T cells after COVID-19. CDR1 SGDLS and CDR2 YYNGEE come from the germline V gene. CDR3 length: 17 amino acids. With V trimmed by 4 bases and J by 4 bases, 13 bases remained unmatched. Sequencing of DNA taken from cultured CD4+ T cells relied on the Oncomine TCR Beta short-read assay. In TCRdb, the PCR reads were re-called with MiXCR into one record per CDR3 protein. The table lists 12,000 or so distinct CDR3 sequences, around 29% of them singletons. With respect to this clonotype: Its antigen is unidentified.

Indicated treatment: roughly ten-day PBMC culture with coronavirus spike peptide pools or control peptides (ViraFEST assay). Any prior SARS-CoV-2 infection was absent in healthy vaccine recipients, as negative nucleocapsid antibodies before and after vaccination showed. Sample: CD4+ T cells from blood, cultured in vitro, taken before SARS-CoV-2 vaccination. The clonotype originates from a human donor who received a COVID-19 vaccine. The chain recombines TRBV9 with TRBJ2-7; TRBD2 agrees at 11 bases. CDR3 DNA: TGTGCCAGCAGCCCAACTAGCGGGGGCTACAAAGGGTACGAGCAGTACTTC. It specifies CASSPTSGGYKGYEQYF.